Listed here are 20 T cell receptor beta chains from one sample, sequenced in a study of CD8+ T cells in alopecia areata. The authors extracted RNA and reverse transcribed it into cDNA as the sequencing template. Assay: immunoSEQ multiplex PCR; the TCRdb copy retains only in-frame clones and omits some. The repertoire includes about 200,000 clones, approximately 60% of them detected once, and roughly 5% sits in the top ten. Sequenced input: CD8+ T cells sorted from blood. These receptors were taken from a human donor in good health.

This clone turned up a few times. This rearrangement joins TRBV13 to TRBJ2-3, with D maybe TRBD1 (6 bases). The V and J ends lost 5 bases and 5 bases respectively, with 17 bases between them. The CDR3 runs to 15 residues. Germline loops: CDR1 PRHDT, CDR2 FYEKMQ (reference sequence). The CDR3 reads CASSPNRARGDTQYF. As DNA, the CDR3 is TGTGCCAGCAGCCCGAACAGGGCTCGCGGAGATACGCAGTATTTT.

This clone was detected a few times. V gene TRBV5-6 combines with J gene TRBJ2-1; 9 positions match TRBD2. Germline CDR1 reads SGHDT; CDR2 reads YYEEEE. The CDR3 spans 14 residues. J was trimmed by 6 bases and V by 4 bases; bases with no gene match: 5. DNA for the CDR3: TGTGCCAGCAGCGGCGGGACTAGCCCCAATGAGCAGTTCTTC. Translated: CASSGGTSPNEQFF.

The chain uses TRBV4-1 and TRBJ2-3, with 11 bases lining up with TRBD1. Germline CDR1 reads MGHRA; CDR2 reads YSYEKL. This CDR3 is 14 amino acids long. J gave up 5 bases and V 5 bases, and 3 bases lay outside the gene matches. CDR3 residues: CASSKGQGEDTQYF. In DNA, the CDR3 is TGCGCCAGCAGCAAGGGACAGGGGGAAGATACGCAGTATTTT.

The chain links TRBV4-1 to TRBJ2-7; 8 bases fit TRBD1. The V gene's germline CDR1 is MGHRA and CDR2 YSYEKL. This CDR3 spans 17 amino acids. Trimming cost V 0 bases and J 2 bases; bases outside gene matches: 9. Here the CDR3 reads CASSQDSPHRGAYEQYF. CDR3 DNA: TGCGCCAGCAGCCAAGATTCCCCCCACAGGGGGGCCTACGAGCAGTACTTC.

This clone is a singleton in its sample. The chain combines TRBV29-1 with TRBJ2-7, with D maybe TRBD2 (5 bases). The length of the CDR3 is 13 residues. Germline CDR1 and CDR2: SQVTM and ANQGSEA. The germline V and J ends were trimmed by 4 bases and 2 bases, with 12 bases remaining between them. Here the CDR3 reads CSVAGWPPYEQYF. CDR3 in DNA: TGCAGCGTTGCGGGATGGCCACCCTACGAGCAGTACTTC.

V gene TRBV5-1 combines with J gene TRBJ2-7; 8 positions agree with TRBD1. From germline, CDR1 is SGHRS and CDR2 YFSETQ. CDR3 length equals 13 residues. Trimming took 4 bases from V and 6 from J; bases not matched to a gene: 6. CDR3 loop: CASSVDRGPEQYF. CDR3 sequence (DNA): TGCGCCAGCAGCGTCGACAGGGGACCCGAGCAGTACTTC.

The chain uses TRBV6-5 and TRBJ2-7, with D possibly being TRBD2 (6 bases). The germline gives CDR1 MNHEY, CDR2 SVGAGI. V was clipped by 2 bases and J by 5 bases, with 10 bases between them. The CDR3 is 13 amino acids. CDR3 residues: CASSYRGGNEQYF. In nucleotides, the CDR3 is TGTGCCAGCAGTTACCGCGGAGGGAACGAGCAGTACTTC.

The genes are TRBV10-2 and TRBJ2-5; D gene unclear. The CDR3 totals 14 residues. Trimming pared 4 bases from V and 5 bases from J, leaving 14 bases between. Germline-derived CDR1 and CDR2 are WSHSY and SAAADI. CDR3: CASSAGRGGETQYF. CDR3 coding DNA: TGCGCCAGCAGTGCCGGGCGCGGTGGGGAGACCCAGTACTTC.

This clone was detected only a few times. The chain carries TRBV29-1 and TRBJ2-5; D is uncertain. With 0 bases removed from V and 7 bases from J, the gap between germline ends came to 0 bases. This CDR3 is 9 amino acids long. Germline V CDR1 and CDR2: SQVTM, ANQGSEA. For the CDR3, the DNA is TGCAGCGTTGAAGAGACCCAGTACTTC. This encodes CSVEETQYF.

This clone has only one observation. The rearrangement uses TRBV7-9 and TRBJ1-2, with TRBD1 identical over 8 bases. V shed 5 bases, J shed 4 bases, and the junction held 9 bases outside the gene matches. The germline gives CDR1 SEHNR, CDR2 FQNEAQ (reference sequence). The CDR3 runs to 15 residues. DNA of the CDR3: TGTGCCAGCAGCAGAGGACAGGGATTCCGCTATGGCTACACCTTC. This encodes CASSRGQGFRYGYTF.

J is TRBJ1-2 and V is TRBV9; D is undetermined. Trimming pared 3 bases from V and 8 bases from J, leaving 26 bases between. The CDR3 loop spans 17 amino acids. CDR1 and CDR2 from the germline V gene are SGDLS and YYNGEE. CDR3 bases: TGTGCCAGCAGCGACCACAAGACGGACTCCCCCCTAGTGGGCTACACCTTC. Translated, it gives CASSDHKTDSPLVGYTF. Full variable domain (remainder filled in from reference TRBV9 and TRBJ1-2): DSGVTQTPKHLITATGQRVTLRCSPRSGDLSVYWYQQSLDQGLQFLIQYYNGEERAKGNILERFSAQQFPDLHSELNLSSLELGDSALYFCASSDHKTDSPLVGYTFGSGTRLTVV.

This clone was seen a handful of times. The chain is built from TRBV7-9 and TRBJ2-1; tentatively, D is TRBD1 (6 bases). This CDR3 has 15 residues. Per the germline V gene, CDR1 is SEHNR and CDR2 is FQNEAQ (reference sequence). Trimming shortened V by 1 base and J by 7 bases, and 14 bases separated the two germline ends. CDR3 nucleotides: TGTGCCAGCAGCTTAGTTGTCACAGGGCGTAATGAGCAGTTCTTC. This sequence encodes CASSLVVTGRNEQFF. The complete variable domain, with remaining parts taken from reference TRBV7-9 and TRBJ2-1, reads DTGVSQNPRHKITKRGQNVTFRCDPISEHNRLYWYRQTLGQGPEFLTYFQNEAQLEKSRLLSDRFSAERPKGSFSTLEIQRTEQGDSAMYLCASSLVVTGRNEQFFGPGTRLTVL.

The chain has TRBV29-1 and TRBJ2-7, with 10 bases identical to TRBD1. Germline loops: CDR1 SQVTM, CDR2 ANQGSEA. CDR3 length: 18 amino acids. V shed 4 bases and J 0 bases; nucleotides not matched to a gene: 15. This CDR3 is CSVVGVFAGTGVSYEQYF. DNA for the CDR3: TGCAGCGTTGTGGGAGTATTTGCCGGGACAGGGGTCTCCTACGAGCAGTACTTC.

This sequence joins TRBV6-6 and TRBJ2-7; 7 nucleotides line up with TRBD1. V lost 8 bases to trimming and J lost 3 bases; unmatched junction nucleotides: 4. The CDR3 runs 12 residues. CDR1 and CDR2 from the germline V gene are MNHNY and SVGAGI (reference sequence). CDR3 DNA: TGTGCCAGCGGGGACAGAGGCTACGAGCAGTACTTC. Translating gives CASGDRGYEQYF.

The V and J genes are TRBV5-1 and TRBJ1-1, with unresolved D. The germline V gene encodes CDR1 SGHRS and CDR2 YFSETQ. V was trimmed by 4 bases and J by 6 bases, leaving 19 bases between them. The CDR3 loop spans 15 amino acids. The CDR3: CASSLSGMGKAEAFF. As DNA, the CDR3 is TGCGCCAGCAGCCTCTCCGGGATGGGGAAGGCTGAAGCTTTCTTT.

This clone was picked up a small number of times. The rearrangement joins TRBV29-1 to TRBJ1-1; D possibly corresponds to TRBD1 (5 bases). The CDR3 loop spans 13 amino acids. CDR1 is SQVTM, CDR2 ANQGSEA, per germline. The V end was cut by 0 bases, the J end by 6 bases, with 11 bases between. In DNA, the CDR3 is TGCAGCGTTGAAGAGGGGGACTTGGCTGAAGCTTTCTTT. The encoded protein is CSVEEGDLAEAFF.

V is TRBV30 and J is TRBJ1-5; D may be TRBD1 (6 bases). The germline V and J ends were trimmed by 0 bases and 4 bases, with 13 bases remaining between them. Germline CDR1 is GTSNPN and CDR2 is SVGIG (reference sequence). This CDR3 is built from 15 residues. The CDR3 sequence is CAWSVLRGGNQPQHF. CDR3 coding DNA: TGTGCCTGGAGTGTACTGCGAGGGGGTAATCAGCCCCAGCATTTT.

This chain joins TRBV7-9 and TRBJ2-5, with TRBD1 identical over 9 bases. CDR3 length: 15 amino acids. The V gene end was trimmed by 5 bases and the J gene end by 0 bases; junction bases not matched to a gene: 4. Germline CDR1 and CDR2: SEHNR and FQNEAQ (reference sequence). The CDR3 here is CASSPNRGHQETQYF. In nucleotides, the CDR3 is TGTGCCAGCAGCCCTAACAGGGGGCACCAAGAGACCCAGTACTTC.

The chain couples TRBV5-1 to TRBJ2-1; D is perhaps TRBD1 (6 bases). Trimming took off 4 bases at V and 8 bases at J, with 16 bases between the two ends. The germline CDR1 and CDR2 sequences are SGHRS and YFSETQ. There are 14 residues in the CDR3. CDR3 sequence: CASSPYRAVDEQFF. The CDR3 region has the DNA TGCGCCAGCAGCCCCTACAGGGCCGTGGATGAGCAGTTCTTC.

This clone has just a few counts. The chain joins TRBV6-5 to TRBJ2-5; 7 bases match TRBD1. V dropped 10 bases and J dropped 2; count of bases not matched to a gene: 7. The CDR3 is 13 amino acids. The V gene's germline CDR1 is MNHEY and CDR2 SVGAGI. CDR3 sequence: CATGWDSQETQYF. The CDR3 nucleotides read TGTGCCACCGGCTGGGACAGTCAAGAGACCCAGTACTTC.